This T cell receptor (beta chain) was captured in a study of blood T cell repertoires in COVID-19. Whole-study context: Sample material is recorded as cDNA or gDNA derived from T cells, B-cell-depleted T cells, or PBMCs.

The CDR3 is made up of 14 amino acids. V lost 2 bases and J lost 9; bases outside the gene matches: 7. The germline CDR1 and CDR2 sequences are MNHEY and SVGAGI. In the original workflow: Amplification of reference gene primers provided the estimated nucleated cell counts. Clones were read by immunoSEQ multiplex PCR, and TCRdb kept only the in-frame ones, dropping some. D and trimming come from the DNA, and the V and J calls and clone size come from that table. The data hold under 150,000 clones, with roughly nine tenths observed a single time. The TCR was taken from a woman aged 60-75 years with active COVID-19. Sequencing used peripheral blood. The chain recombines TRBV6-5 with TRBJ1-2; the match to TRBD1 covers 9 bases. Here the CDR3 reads CASSYTQGAKSYTF. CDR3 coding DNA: TGTGCCAGCAGTTACACACAGGGGGCGAAGAGCTACACCTTC.